This T cell receptor beta chain stems from a study of early T cells in non-severe SARS-CoV-2 infection. Across the study: Sequenced material consisted of bulk RNA (from unsorted whole blood), and chains were unpaired.

TCRdb passed the 5' RACE reads through MiXCR, listing each CDR3 protein once. The table records 27,000 or so distinct CDR3 sequences, 2.9% of them present only once. The study's findings and limits: VDJdb matches were skewed toward anti-spike CD8 T cell responses.

The CDR3 contains 15 residues. CDR1 and CDR2 from the germline V gene are KGHSH and LQKENI. V shed 5 bases and J shed 0 bases, with 10 bases lying between them. This clonotype was observed many times. Its specificity is unknown. V and J are TRBV18 and TRBJ1-4, with D unclear. The sequence came from an adult who was a healthcare worker with PCR-confirmed SARS-CoV-2 infection or an uninfected control (not recorded which). Sequenced input: whole blood. CDR3 sequence reads: CASSEQETTNEKLFF. CDR3 DNA: TGTGCCAGCTCAGAGCAGGAGACAACTAATGAAAAACTGTTTTTT.